This TCR beta chain is drawn from a study of OX40 agonist ivuxolimab in advanced cancers. At the level of the study: An agonistic anti-OX40 (CD134) antibody, ivuxolimab, was used to treat the patients.

Sampled blood was obtained at baseline, cycle 4 day 1, and cycle 7 day 1. Germline values: CDR1 SGHTA, CDR2 FQGNSA. Deletions cut 3 bases from V and 7 bases from J, with 15 bases between. The CDR3 contains 15 residues. Generated by immunoSEQ multiplex PCR, the TCRdb table keeps only in-frame clones and is missing some. The table records about 75,000 clones, around 87% of them present only once. The chain is built from TRBV7-2 and TRBJ2-2, with D perhaps assigned TRBD1 or TRBD2 (6 bases each). The sequencing used CD4+ or CD8+ T cells sorted from blood, collected in a trial of the OX40 agonist ivuxolimab. This sequence originates from an adult with an advanced solid tumor such as melanoma, head and neck, liver or kidney cancer. CDR3 in DNA: TGTGCCAGCAGCTTGATGGGGGCGGGGAGCGGGGAGCTGTTTTTT. Translated, it gives CASSLMGAGSGELFF.